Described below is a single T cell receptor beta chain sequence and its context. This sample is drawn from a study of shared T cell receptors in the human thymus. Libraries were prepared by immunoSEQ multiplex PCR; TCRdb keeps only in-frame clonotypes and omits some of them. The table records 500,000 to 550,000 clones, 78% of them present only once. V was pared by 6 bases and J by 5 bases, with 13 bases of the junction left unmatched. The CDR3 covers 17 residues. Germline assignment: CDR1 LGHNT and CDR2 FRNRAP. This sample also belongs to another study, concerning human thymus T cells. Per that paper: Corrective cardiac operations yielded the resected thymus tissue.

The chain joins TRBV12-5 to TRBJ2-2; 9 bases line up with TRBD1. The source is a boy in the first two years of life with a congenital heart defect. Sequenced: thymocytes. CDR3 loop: CASGKRGQGKRTGELFF. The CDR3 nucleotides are TGTGCTAGTGGCAAGAGAGGACAGGGGAAAAGGACCGGGGAGCTGTTTTTT.